Relative to its sample, the clone carrying this T cell receptor beta chain is large. Its antigen is undetermined. Study-level findings and limits: Tumor memory CD4+ T cell TCR gene usage was found to cluster with blood and lymph node memory CD4+ cells and with lymph node naive CD4+ cells. Greatest tumor Treg TCR overlap was with tumor naive CD4+ cells.

V lost 2 bases, J lost 7 bases, and 11 bases lay in between. The CDR3 loop spans 13 amino acids. Treg sorting used a CD4+CD25+CD127-/low gate. Amplification of TRBV12-4/TRBJ1-2 clonotypes used adaptor-ligated barcode primers. MiXCR was run by TCRdb on the multiplex PCR reads, yielding one entry per CDR3 protein. The repertoire holds 400 to 600 distinct CDR3 sequences, approximately 16% seen once, with approximately 20% in the top ten. The specimen was Tregs sorted from blood. V gene TRBV12-3 or TRBV12-4 combines with J gene TRBJ1-2; no clear D. The sequence was collected from a female donor with breast cancer. The chain's CDR3 is CASSLLRASGYTF. CDR3 DNA sequence: TGTGCCAGCAGTTTATTGCGGGCAAGTGGCTACACCTTC.